Listed below are T cell receptor beta chains from one sample, sequenced in a study of OX40 agonist ivuxolimab in advanced cancers. This table comes from immunoSEQ multiplex PCR, and its TCRdb copy is limited to in-frame clones, with some not included. The table lists 60,000 or so clones, around 81% of them singletons. The sequencing used CD4+ or CD8+ T cells sorted from blood, collected in a trial of the OX40 agonist ivuxolimab. All receptors come from an adult with an advanced solid tumor such as melanoma, head and neck, liver or kidney cancer. Each CDR3 is given with its conserved first and last residue. The D gene is left open where the match is weak. Part of the rows lack a size; the others show once, few, many or a class for expanded clones.

j_gene	d_gene	abundance	v_gene	CDR3nt	CDR3aa
TRBJ1-1	-	-	TRBV7-9	TGTGCCAGCAGCTCTGGACCCAACACTGAAGCTTTCTTT	CASSSGPNTEAFF
TRBJ1-1	-	-	TRBV6-4	TGTGCCAGCAGCGTGACAGGAAACACTGAAGCTTTCTTT	CASSVTGNTEAFF
TRBJ1-2	-	few	TRBV19	TGTGCCAGTAGTAGGACGCTCGGCTACACCTTC	CASSRTLGYTF
TRBJ2-5	TRBD2	-	TRBV7-7	TGTGCTAGCAGCCCGCTCCCTAGCGGGGAAGAGACCCAGTACTTC	CASSPLPSGEETQYF
TRBJ2-7	TRBD1	-	TRBV28	TGTGCCAGCAGCCTTTCCCCGACAGGGCGGGAGTACTTC	CASSLSPTGREYF
TRBJ2-5	-	-	TRBV5-1	TGCGCCAGCAGCCTGGGACACCTCGGGGAGACCCAGTACTTC	CASSLGHLGETQYF
TRBJ2-5	-	-	TRBV5-1	TGCGCCAGCAGCCCAGAATTGCCAGAGACCCAGTACTTC	CASSPELPETQYF
TRBJ1-3	-	-	TRBV30	TGTGCCTGGAGAACGATAGGGCTACAAGCCTCTGGAAACACCATATATTTT	CAWRTIGLQASGNTIYF
TRBJ2-7	-	-	TRBV5-1	TGCGCCAGCAGTTATTCGACAGGGGAGGGACGCGACGAGCAGTACTTC	CASSYSTGEGRDEQYF
TRBJ2-2	-	-	TRBV7-2	TGTGCCAGCAGCTCTCGGGACAAGAACACCGGGGAGCTGTTTTTT	CASSSRDKNTGELFF
TRBJ2-5	-	once	TRBV11-3	TGTGCCAGCAGCTTAGATTTGGATTCACGGGAGACCCAGTACTTC	CASSLDLDSRETQYF
TRBJ1-2	TRBD1	-	TRBV5-6	TGTGCCAGCAGCTTGAGAGGCGAGGGGGCGGTTGGCTACACCTTC	CASSLRGEGAVGYTF
TRBJ2-7	-	-	TRBV25-1	TGTGCCAGCAGACCGGGGGGCGCGTCCTACGAGCAGTACTTC	CASRPGGASYEQYF
TRBJ2-3	-	-	TRBV28	TGTGCCAGCAGTTTAAGGGGGGGAACAGATACGCAGTATTTT	CASSLRGGTDTQYF
TRBJ2-7	-	-	TRBV7-2	TGTGCCAGCAGCTTAGTTTACGAGCAGTACTTC	CASSLVYEQYF
TRBJ2-5	TRBD2	-	TRBV5-4	TGTGCCAGCAGCTTGTATCGTGGCGGGAGGGATCAAGAGACCCAGTACTTC	CASSLYRGGRDQETQYF
TRBJ2-3	-	-	TRBV7-2	TGTGCCAGCAGCCGTAGCACAGATACGCAGTATTTT	CASSRSTDTQYF
TRBJ2-5	TRBD1	once	TRBV25-1	TGTGCCAGCAGTGAATCGGGGACAGCATGGGAGACCCAGTACTTC	CASSESGTAWETQYF
TRBJ2-1	-	-	TRBV5-6	TGTGCCAGCAGCGAGACTACCGGGACTTACTCCTACAATGAGCAGTTCTTC	CASSETTGTYSYNEQFF
TRBJ2-7	-	-	TRBV14	TGTGCCAGCAGCCAAGCGTCCAGCATCGGGGAGCAGTACTTC	CASSQASSIGEQYF
TRBJ1-5	-	-	TRBV30	TGTGCCTGGAGTTACGGGGGAGGACAGCCCCAGCATTTT	CAWSYGGGQPQHF
TRBJ2-3	-	-	TRBV18	TGTGCCAGCTCACACTCCACTAGCACAGATACGCAGTATTTT	CASSHSTSTDTQYF
TRBJ2-1	-	-	TRBV30	TGTGCCTGGACCCCCTGGAGGGCCGGTGGGGATGAGCAGTTCTTC	CAWTPWRAGGDEQFF
TRBJ2-3	TRBD1	-	TRBV7-8	TGTGCCAGCAGCCTCCGGGACAGGGTGGCAGATACGCAGTATTTT	CASSLRDRVADTQYF
TRBJ2-3	TRBD2	-	TRBV19	TGTGCCAGTAGTAGCCTTAGCGGGAGAACAGATACGCAGTATTTT	CASSSLSGRTDTQYF
TRBJ2-7	-	once	TRBV4-1	TGCGCCAGCAGCGGGGGACTCGGCTACGAGCAGTACTTC	CASSGGLGYEQYF
TRBJ2-7	TRBD1	-	TRBV4-1	TGCGCCAGCAGCCAAGAGGAAGACAGGGCACGCTCCTACGAGCAGTACTTC	CASSQEEDRARSYEQYF
TRBJ2-1	-	once	TRBV29-1	TGCAGCGCCCCTGTAGGGATCAGCTCCTACAATGAGCAGTTCTTC	CSAPVGISSYNEQFF
TRBJ2-3	TRBD2	few	TRBV27	TGTGCCAGCAGTCCTCTTAGCGGGAGTCCCGCAGATACGCAGTATTTT	CASSPLSGSPADTQYF
TRBJ2-1	-	-	TRBV12-5	TGTGCTAGTGGAACTGCTTGGAACGGTGAGCAGTTCTTC	CASGTAWNGEQFF
TRBJ1-4	-	few	TRBV7-6	TGTGCCAGCAGCCTCTTTCCTGACGACCGAAAACTGTTTTTT	CASSLFPDDRKLFF
TRBJ1-5	-	-	TRBV19	TGTGCCAGTAGAAGTACTCCGAATCAGCCCCAGCATTTT	CASRSTPNQPQHF
TRBJ2-7	TRBD2	-	TRBV7-2	TGTGCCAGCAGCTTGGGTCCTGGCGGGAGTGGGTACGAGCAGTACTTC	CASSLGPGGSGYEQYF
TRBJ2-1	-	-	TRBV25-1	TGTGCCAGCAGTGAATATGGTGGGACTTACAATGAGCAGTTCTTC	CASSEYGGTYNEQFF
TRBJ2-2	TRBD1	-	TRBV11-2	TGTGCCAGCAGCCGGCTATTGGGACAGGGTGGCGGGGAGCTGTTTTTT	CASSRLLGQGGGELFF
TRBJ1-1	-	-	TRBV5-1	TGCGCCAGCAGCTTGACAGTCACCTCGAACACTGAAGCTTTCTTT	CASSLTVTSNTEAFF
TRBJ2-5	-	-	TRBV7-9	TGTGCCAGCGGGCTAAGGGGCCAAGAGACCCAGTACTTC	CASGLRGQETQYF
TRBJ2-1	TRBD2	-	TRBV6-5	TGTGCCAGCAGTTACGGTAGCGGGGGCTACAATGAGCAGTTCTTC	CASSYGSGGYNEQFF
TRBJ1-2	TRBD1	-	TRBV7-2	TGTGCCAGCAGCTTAAGGCAGACAGGGCTAGGAGGTGGCTACACCTTC	CASSLRQTGLGGGYTF
TRBJ2-2	-	-	TRBV28	TGTGCCACCCAACAGGGTCACACCGGGGAGCTGTTTTTT	CATQQGHTGELFF
TRBJ2-1	-	once	TRBV9	TGTGCCAGCAGCGTAGGTGCGGGTAGGCTGCTCTCCTACAATGAGCAGTTCTTC	CASSVGAGRLLSYNEQFF
TRBJ2-1	-	-	TRBV2	TGTGCCATTCCACTAGCAGCCAATAATGAGCAGTTCTTC	CAIPLAANNEQFF
TRBJ1-2	-	-	TRBV2	TGTGCCAGCAGTGAAGTAGGGTCTAACTATGGCTACACCTTC	CASSEVGSNYGYTF
TRBJ2-6	TRBD1	-	TRBV7-2	TGTGCCAGCAGGCAAGGGCCAGGGGGCTTCTCTGGGGCCAACGTCCTGACTTTC	CASRQGPGGFSGANVLTF
TRBJ2-7	-	once	TRBV5-1	TGCGCCAGCAGCTTGAATGCAGACCGCTACGAGCAGTACTTC	CASSLNADRYEQYF
TRBJ2-7	TRBD2	few	TRBV4-3	TGCGCCAGCAGCCAAGAGGCTAGCGGGGAGCTGGAGCAGTACTTC	CASSQEASGELEQYF
TRBJ2-7	TRBD2	-	TRBV19	TGTGCCAGTAGTCCAGCGGGAGGATACGAGCAGTACTTC	CASSPAGGYEQYF
TRBJ2-7	TRBD2	-	TRBV9	TGTGCCAGCAGCGCGGGAGTCGGGGGAGGGTCCTACGAGCAGTACTTC	CASSAGVGGGSYEQYF
TRBJ2-5	TRBD2	-	TRBV28	TGTGCCAGCAGTCCCCAGCGGGGGCAAGAGACCCAGTACTTC	CASSPQRGQETQYF
TRBJ2-1	-	-	TRBV6-5	TGTGCCAGCAGTTCCCCCCCTGAGGACAGCCAGCAGTTCTTC	CASSSPPEDSQQFF
TRBJ2-7	TRBD2	-	TRBV7-2	TGTGCCAGCGGCCAGTCTAGCGGGAGATCCGAGCAGTACTTC	CASGQSSGRSEQYF
TRBJ2-7	-	-	TRBV11-2	TGTGCCAGCAGCTTAAACCCCACCCCGGTCTCCTACGAGCAGTACTTC	CASSLNPTPVSYEQYF
TRBJ2-7	-	-	TRBV28	TGTGCCAGCAGTCCAGACTGGGGAAACTACGAGCAGTACTTC	CASSPDWGNYEQYF
TRBJ2-3	-	-	TRBV5-1	TGCGCCAGCAGCTTGGAGGGCAGGACATACACAGATACGCAGTATTTT	CASSLEGRTYTDTQYF
TRBJ1-1	-	-	TRBV5-4	TGTGCCAGCAGCTTCAGACCCGAGAACACTGAAGCTTTCTTT	CASSFRPENTEAFF